These T cell receptor beta chains were read from a single sample in a study of T cell responses to AZD1222 COVID-19 vaccine. TCRdb's table, derived via immunoSEQ multiplex PCR, lists solely in-frame clones and lacks some. The sample shows about 180,000 clones, around 94% of them seen only once. The specimen comprised peripheral blood, sampled 28 days after the second AZD1222 dose. The receptors here all came from an adult who received the AZD1222 COVID-19 vaccine. Both conserved end residues are part of each CDR3. The D gene is left open where the match is weak. Clone size appears in some rows only: once, few, many, or a class for an expanded clone.

d_call j_call clone_size v_call cdr3_nt cdr3_aa
- TRBJ1-1 - TRBV5-5 TGTGCCAGCAGCTTCAGGGTCGAGAACACTGAAGCTTTCTTT CASSFRVENTEAFF
- TRBJ1-2 - TRBV6-5 TGTGCCAGCAGTTACTCCCACAGGGCTAATGGCTACACCTTC CASSYSHRANGYTF
- TRBJ2-3 - TRBV7-9 TGTGCCAGCAGCCAGGGGCCAGATACGCAGTATTTT CASSQGPDTQYF
- TRBJ1-1 few TRBV10-3 TGTGCCATCAGTGACATCTTAATGGAGGGTAGGCCTTTCTTT CAISDILMEGRPFF
- TRBJ2-1 once TRBV27 TGTGCCAGCAGTTTACCCTCTGAGAGTAGCGTCAGAGGGAGCTCCTACAATGAGCAGTTCTTC CASSLPSESSVRGSSYNEQFF
TRBD2 TRBJ2-3 once TRBV9 TGTGCCAGCAGCCGGAAACCAGGACTAGCGGGAGTTACAGATACGCAGTATTTT CASSRKPGLAGVTDTQYF
- TRBJ1-1 once TRBV7-9 TGTGCCAGCAGCCGGCGGGGACTGAACACTGAAGCTTTCTTT CASSRRGLNTEAFF
- TRBJ2-5 - TRBV5-1 TGCGCCAGCAGCTTGGGAGTCGATGGGGAGACCCAGTACTTC CASSLGVDGETQYF
TRBD2 TRBJ2-6 - TRBV9 TGTGCCAGCAGCCTGACCCGTGGAGCGGGAGTGGGGGGGGCCAACGTCCTGACTTTC CASSLTRGAGVGGANVLTF
- TRBJ1-2 - TRBV4-1 TGCGCCAGCAGCCAGGGGACCCTCGGGAGTGGCTACACCTTC CASSQGTLGSGYTF
TRBD1 TRBJ1-1 - TRBV11-3 TGTGCCAGCAGCTTAGCCGGGACAGGGGGAACTGAAGCTTTCTTT CASSLAGTGGTEAFF
- TRBJ2-5 - TRBV24-1 TGTGCCACCAGTGGAATCCACCAAGAGACCCAGTACTTC CATSGIHQETQYF
- TRBJ1-5 - TRBV5-1 TGCGCCAGCAGCTTTGGGATAGATCAGCCCCAGCATTTT CASSFGIDQPQHF
- TRBJ2-1 - TRBV30 TGTGCCTGGACCCAGGTCCCCCCCTACAATGAGCAGTTCTTC CAWTQVPPYNEQFF
- TRBJ2-3 - TRBV28 TGTGCCAGCAGTTTTGCCCGGGAGCGGATTGGCACAGATACGCAGTATTTT CASSFARERIGTDTQYF
TRBD2 TRBJ2-3 - TRBV7-3 TGTGCCAGCGCTCGGGGGGGCACAGATACGCAGTATTTT CASARGGTDTQYF
- TRBJ2-7 - TRBV28 TGTGCCAGCAGTTTCGGGGCGGGCGGGTCCTACGAGCAGTACTTC CASSFGAGGSYEQYF
- TRBJ2-2 - TRBV21-1 TGTGCCAGCAGCAGACCTGAGACAGCCAACACCGGGGAGCTGTTTTTT CASSRPETANTGELFF
TRBD1 TRBJ2-2 - TRBV11-2 TGTGCCAGCAGCTACCGACAGGGGGTAACCGGGGAGCTGTTTTTT CASSYRQGVTGELFF
- TRBJ1-6 - TRBV19 TGTGCCAGTAGTAAGGCGGGGCTGGGGAATTCACCCCTCCACTTT CASSKAGLGNSPLHF
TRBD1 TRBJ1-1 few TRBV7-2 TGTGCCAGCAGCGGCTCGACAGGGTTCACTGAAGCTTTCTTT CASSGSTGFTEAFF
TRBD2 TRBJ2-5 - TRBV11-2 TGTGCCAGCAGCTTAGATTTTATCCTAGCGGGATACGAAGGGGAGACCCAGTACTTC CASSLDFILAGYEGETQYF